This record covers a single TCR beta chain. Its matching antigen is unknown. The data were taken from a study of chemoradiotherapy in HPV16-positive cancers. V lost 6 bases, J lost 6 bases, and 3 bases stayed unmatched. Germline CDR1 SNHLY, CDR2 FYNNEI. CDR3 length: 13 residues. Samples were taken several times over chemoradiotherapy. The protocol was immunoSEQ multiplex PCR, while the TCRdb copy is restricted to in-frame clones and leaves out a portion. Of about 14,000 clones detected, around 90% appear once; the ten largest clones hold about 3.9%. Findings of the study overall: For HPV16-positive patients, expanding HPV-responsive T cells associated with longer recurrence-free survival. HPV-specific T cells were functionally defined from only a couple of HPV16-positive patients.

The origin of this receptor is a human donor with HPV-associated anogenital cancer. Specimen: tumor tissue, collected from a patient who underwent chemoradiotherapy. The chain employs TRBV2 and TRBJ1-5; 9 bases are shared with TRBD1. Written as DNA, the CDR3 is TGTGCCAGCAGAGGGACAGGGCTTCAGCCCCAGCATTTT. It yields the protein CASRGTGLQPQHF.